This TCR beta chain was identified in a study of cytomegalovirus exposure and HLA in healthy donors (dated by TCRdb to 2016 to 2017). About the study as a whole: In an earlier analysis of approximately 500 of the donors, around 290 Gb of sequence data and 117 million unique TCR beta sequences from roughly 190 million T cells were reported. Donor age, sex, ethnicity and CMV serostatus were compiled together with the repertoire data. Both class I and class II loci were covered by HLA typing, at four-digit resolution. To predict cytomegalovirus infection status, the study brought together high-throughput TCR immunosequencing, statistical association of individual TCRs with disease status, and machine learning. A later analysis re-analyzed previously published TCR beta repertoires from 650 to 800 donors and added high-resolution HLA genotyping to study TCR occurrence patterns. Along with the approximately 700-subject first cohort, a separate validation cohort of more than 90 different subjects was used. Rather than drawing on any new phenotypic data, the later analysis identified candidate immune exposures from TCR beta sequences and the way those sequences occurred across donors. Among about 360 genotyped donors of the cohort, an average of 235,054 unique TCR beta nucleotide sequences were sequenced per donor, about a sixth of them non-productive. Every repertoire in the discovery cohort had been generated on one and the same sequencing platform. The study aimed to test whether cataloging public T cell receptors could reveal signatures of past pathogen exposure. Among the roughly 400 genotyped donors, more than 70% belonged to the genetic ancestry cluster associated with self-reported Caucasian donors. A later genetic analysis used genome-wide SNP genotypes for about three fifths of the roughly 700 donors, treating that subset as a discovery cohort. An earlier analysis of about 620 of the donors applied high-throughput TCR beta sequencing to assess whether each TCR beta V gene segment acted as functional or pseudogenic. Typing coverage differed by locus: A, B, C, DRB1 and DQB1 were typed in about 620-630 donors, DQA1 in 522, DPA1 in approximately 600, and DPB1 in 450 to 480. About 280 gigabases of sequencing data and roughly 81 million unique TCR sequences made up an early release that covered fewer than 650 HLA-typed donors. Because of strong linkage in the cohort, a few DR-DQ haplotypes were treated as single units for association and clustering. The T cell repertoires of roughly 660 subjects were profiled by immunosequencing and related to cytomegalovirus serostatus. Broader findings and caveats from the paper: In a later analysis, TCR association rates were found to vary across HLA loci, with the most associated TCRs seen for DRB1 alleles and the fewest for HLA-C alleles. While some public TCRs were present in many individuals, most TCR sequences turned up only very rarely across donors. A later analysis found that HLA-associated TCR beta chains were more clonally expanded and had lower generation probabilities than equally common non-associated chains. The authors suggested that the approach could potentially be generalized to other disease states and immunological phenotypes. A later analysis found that most CMV-associated TCR beta chains appeared HLA-restricted, with HLA associations seemingly driven largely by CMV exposure. A few of the identified cytomegalovirus-associated TCR beta chains were confirmed in vitro to be specific for cytomegalovirus antigens. In an earlier analysis of fewer than 750 of the donors, most TCR beta V segments were observed in productive rearrangements about 87% or about 30% of the time, broadly matching IMGT annotations. A later genetic analysis associated a missense DCLRE1C variant with V-gene and J-gene trimming of TCR beta chains, and an independent cohort replicated the association. Specific HLA alleles were associated with 15,000 to 20,000 TCR beta sequences at a false discovery rate of 0.05 in a later analysis. In a later genetic analysis, fewer N-insertions in productive TCRs were reported among donors in an Asian-associated ancestry cluster than the roughly 700-donor mean. Because counts were too low, roughly 17 rarely observed V segments, including chromosome 9 orphons, were left out of the earlier analysis of about 500 of the donors. When HLA alleles, especially DR and DQ, strongly co-occurred, TCR associations were difficult to assign to individual alleles. Presence/absence analyses assumed roughly uniform sequencing depth across donors, an assumption that may not hold. A cluster of highly shared sequence variants was judged likely to represent a technical artifact of the sequencing pipeline. Cytomegalovirus status was reported to be diagnosed by the classifier with high specificity and sensitivity in both the original and validation cohorts. Linkage disequilibrium might explain the correlated functional status among segregating V segments, but an unknown experimental factor could not be ruled out. The study listed 150 to 200 TCR beta chains as associated with cytomegalovirus. The 87-base-pair reads could not distinguish some IMGT-functional V segments, including TRBV6-2 and TRBV6-3, so those segments were excluded. A further reported finding was that TCR beta sequences accurately predicted the HLA-A and HLA-B alleles for most subjects in the first cohort. For the cohort, immune exposure information was limited to CMV serostatus. Only TCR beta chains were sequenced in this cohort, and the absence of alpha or paired-chain data limited detectable features. Because some donors lacked HLA typing at each locus, the association tests relied only on the typed subset. Several of the top co-occurrence clusters appeared to be linked to parvovirus B19, influenza, CMV and Epstein-Barr virus, according to a later analysis.

CDR1 and CDR2 (SGHNT, YENEEA) derive from the germline V gene. Unmatched junction bases come to 7, with V trimmed by 5 bases and J by 0 bases. Including the terminal cysteine and phenylalanine, the CDR3 comprises 15 residues. The read is trimmed to its CDR3 DNA, 45 bases read in frame from base 1. The library relied on the immunoSEQ multiplex PCR assay. A mixture of 60 forward primers for TCR Vbeta segments and 13 reverse primers for TCR Jbeta segments was used in the multiplex PCR. Amplification of the CDR3 region of rearranged TCR beta genes was performed with a multiplex PCR assay on genomic DNA. The Illumina HiSeq System was used to sequence the amplified TCR beta libraries as 87-base-pair reads. Concerning the study's data processing: A later analysis tallied 70 million to 100 million unique TCR beta chains across the 600 to 700 repertoires, and about 12 million of those chains were shared by two or more donors. Raw reads were error-corrected and collapsed into unique sequences with a nearest-neighbor algorithm that merged closely related sequences to remove PCR and sequencing errors. CDR3 sequences were aligned to IMGT reference sequences to assign V, D and J gene segments. Each retained sequence needed at least a six-nucleotide match to both a V gene segment and a J gene segment. Rearrangements were classified as productive when the CDR3 lacked stop codons and remained in frame with V and J, and all other rearrangements were classified as non-productive. Following IMGT convention, CDR3 was defined as the stretch from the second conserved V-encoded cysteine up to the conserved J-encoded phenylalanine. The earlier analysis of roughly 590 of the donors excluded any sequence lacking an unambiguous match to a single V gene segment. In an earlier analysis of a few hundred of the donors, V segments were called functional above 56.7% productive rearrangements and were called segregating when the between-donor standard deviation exceeded 5%. A statistical classification framework was built for diagnosing cytomegalovirus status from the catalog of TCR beta chain sequences. In a later analysis, TCR nucleotide sequences were compared against IMGT/GENE-DB human TR gene sequences so that V and J genes could be assigned. Using the TCRdist pipeline, a later analysis assigned CDR3 sequences along with most-parsimonious VDJ recombination scenarios. In a later analysis, each TCR beta chain was defined by its CDR3 amino acid sequence together with its V-gene family, and reads without a unique V-gene family were excluded. As a way to deal with suspected cross-contamination and a sequencing artifact, a later analysis dropped 592 nucleotide sequences that were highly shared and had low generation probability. In a later analysis, a clonal expansion index for each public chain was calculated from normalized within-repertoire ranks of inferred template counts. A later analysis computed generation probabilities with a VDJ recombination model fitted to out-of-frame rearrangements, and checked the results against IGoR. Hypergeometric tests were used in a later analysis to score TCR-TCR, TCR-HLA and TCR-CMV co-occurrence, with a repertoire-size bias correction applied to the TCR pairs. In a later analysis, false discovery rates were estimated by permuting HLA or CMV assignments 20 times. In a later analysis, co-occurring TCRs were grouped using DBSCAN, and TCRdist sequence similarity was added for clustering within HLA-allele-positive subsets. Repertoires with fewer than 30,000 or more than 120,000 public chains, plus five repertoires with anomalous nucleotide sharing, were excluded from co-occurrence clustering. The clones in this table, taken by TCRdb from immuneACCESS, are in-frame only. Not every clone is retained; where verified, under half of the shortfall comes from an unresolved V gene, and the cause of the rest is unknown. V, J and clone size are taken as reported in that table, and D and trimming were inferred from the DNA itself. The sample table contains 200,000 to 250,000 clones; only one count was recorded for about 80% of them. Of the sample, 5.4% is held by the ten largest clones.

The cohort comprised more than 550 healthy bone marrow donors. All cohort members were sampled while nominally healthy, although unrecorded immune exposures were likely present. The donor tested CMV seropositive, placing the donor among the 289 seropositive members of the cohort. A peripheral blood sample was provided by each donor, and peripheral blood mononuclear cells were used for TCR beta sequencing. The Qiagen DNeasy Blood Extraction Kit was used to extract genomic DNA from the blood cell samples. Details on this clone: The specificity of this receptor is unknown. Base qualities are missing; no much larger clone stands one base away.

The origin of this receptor is a woman aged 40 to 50 in good health and CMV-seropositive. In this chain, TRBV11-3 is recombined with TRBJ2-7, with 7 middle bases fitting TRBD1. The specimen was PBMCs. The DNA sequence follows: TGTGCCAGCAGCCTCGGGACAGCCCGCTCCTACGAGCAGTACTTC. It translates as CASSLGTARSYEQYF.